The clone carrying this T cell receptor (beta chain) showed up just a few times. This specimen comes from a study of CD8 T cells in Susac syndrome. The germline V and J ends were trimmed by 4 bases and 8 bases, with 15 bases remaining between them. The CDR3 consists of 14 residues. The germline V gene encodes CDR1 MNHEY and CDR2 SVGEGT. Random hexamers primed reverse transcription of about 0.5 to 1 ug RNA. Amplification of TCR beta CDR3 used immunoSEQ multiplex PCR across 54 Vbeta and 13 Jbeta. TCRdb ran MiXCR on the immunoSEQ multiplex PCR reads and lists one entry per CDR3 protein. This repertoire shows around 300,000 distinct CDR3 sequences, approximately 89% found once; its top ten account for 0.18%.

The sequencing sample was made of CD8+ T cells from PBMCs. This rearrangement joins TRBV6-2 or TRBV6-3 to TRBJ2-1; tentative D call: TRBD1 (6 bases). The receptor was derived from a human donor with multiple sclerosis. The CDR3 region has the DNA TGTGCCAGCAGTTCCGGACATGAGGGGGATGAGCAGTTCTTC. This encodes CASSSGHEGDEQFF.